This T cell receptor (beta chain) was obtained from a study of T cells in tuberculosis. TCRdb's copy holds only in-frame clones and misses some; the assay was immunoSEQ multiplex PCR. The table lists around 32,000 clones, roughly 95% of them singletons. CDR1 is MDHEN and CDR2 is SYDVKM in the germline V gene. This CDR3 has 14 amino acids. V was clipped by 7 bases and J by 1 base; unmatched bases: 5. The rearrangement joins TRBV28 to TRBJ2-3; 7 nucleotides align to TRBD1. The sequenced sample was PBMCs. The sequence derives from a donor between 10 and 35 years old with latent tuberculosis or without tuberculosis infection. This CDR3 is CASTRGGRTDTQYF. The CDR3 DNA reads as TGTGCCAGCACAAGAGGGGGCCGCACAGATACGCAGTATTTT.